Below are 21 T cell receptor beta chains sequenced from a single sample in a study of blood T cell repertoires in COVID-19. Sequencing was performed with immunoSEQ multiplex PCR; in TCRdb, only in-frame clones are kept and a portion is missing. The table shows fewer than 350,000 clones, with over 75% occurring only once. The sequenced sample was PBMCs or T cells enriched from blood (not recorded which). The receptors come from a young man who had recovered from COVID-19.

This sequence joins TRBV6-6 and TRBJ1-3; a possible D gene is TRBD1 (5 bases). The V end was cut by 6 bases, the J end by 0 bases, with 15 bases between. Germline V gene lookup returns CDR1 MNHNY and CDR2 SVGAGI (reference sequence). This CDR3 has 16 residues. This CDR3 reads CASSYGQPRSGNTIYF. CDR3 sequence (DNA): TGTGCCAGCAGCTACGGACAACCCCGCTCTGGAAACACCATATATTTT.

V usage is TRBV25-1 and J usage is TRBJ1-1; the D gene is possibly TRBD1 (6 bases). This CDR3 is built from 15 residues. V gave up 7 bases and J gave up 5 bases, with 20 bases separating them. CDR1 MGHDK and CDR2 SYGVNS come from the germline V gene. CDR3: CASNDKGGLGTEAFF. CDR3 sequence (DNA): TGTGCCAGCAACGACAAGGGGGGGCTAGGGACTGAAGCTTTCTTT. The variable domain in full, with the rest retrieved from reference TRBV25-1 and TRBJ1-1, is EADIYQTPRYLVIGTGKKITLECSQTMGHDKMYWYQQDPGMELHLIHYSYGVNSTEKGDLSSESTVSRIRTEHFPLTLESARPSHTSQYLCASNDKGGLGTEAFFGQGTRLTVV.

For the CDR3, the DNA is TGTGCCAGCAGCCCTACAGGGGTTAGGAATTCACCCCTCCACTTT. This encodes CASSPTGVRNSPLHF. The chain joins TRBV3-1 (or the pseudogene TRBV3-2) to TRBJ1-6; 7 bases match TRBD1. CDR3 size: 15 residues. The V gene end was trimmed by 4 bases and the J gene end by 7 bases; junction bases not matched to a gene: 7. Germline V CDR1 and CDR2: LGHDT, YNNKEL (reference sequence).

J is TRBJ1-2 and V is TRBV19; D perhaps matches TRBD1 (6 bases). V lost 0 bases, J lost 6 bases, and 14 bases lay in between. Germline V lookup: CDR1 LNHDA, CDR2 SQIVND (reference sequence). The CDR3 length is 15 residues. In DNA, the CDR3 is TGTGCCAGTAGTATAGATCACAGGGCAGGGGATGGCTACACCTTC. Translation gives CASSIDHRAGDGYTF. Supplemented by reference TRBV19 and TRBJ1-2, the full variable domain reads DGGITQSPKYLFRKEGQNVTLSCEQNLNHDAMYWYRQDPGQGLRLIYYSQIVNDFQKGDIAEGYSVSREKKESFPLTVTSAQKNPTAFYLCASSIDHRAGDGYTFGSGTRLTVV.

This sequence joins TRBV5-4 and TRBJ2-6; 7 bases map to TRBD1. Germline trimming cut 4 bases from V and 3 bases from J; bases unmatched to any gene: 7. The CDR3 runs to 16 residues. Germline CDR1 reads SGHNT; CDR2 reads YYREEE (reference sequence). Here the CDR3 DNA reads TGTGCCAGCAGCCCGGGACAGCTTCTTGGGGCCAACGTCCTGACTTTC. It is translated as CASSPGQLLGANVLTF.

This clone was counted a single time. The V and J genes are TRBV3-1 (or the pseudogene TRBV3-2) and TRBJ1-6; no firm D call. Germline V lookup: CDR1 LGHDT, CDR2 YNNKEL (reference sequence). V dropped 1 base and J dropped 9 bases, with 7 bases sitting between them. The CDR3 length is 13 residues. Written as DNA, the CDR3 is TGTGCCAGCAGCCAAGTACAAAGTTCACCCCTCCACTTT. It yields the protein CASSQVQSSPLHF.

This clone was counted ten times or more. CDR3 sequence: CASHRVPYGYTF. The CDR3 DNA is TGTGCCAGCCACAGGGTCCCCTATGGCTACACCTTC. This chain uses TRBV19 with TRBJ1-2, with a tentative D call TRBD1 (6 bases). The CDR3 extends over 12 amino acids. Trimming took off 9 bases at V and 4 bases at J, with 12 bases between the two ends. Germline CDR1 LNHDA, CDR2 SQIVND (reference sequence).

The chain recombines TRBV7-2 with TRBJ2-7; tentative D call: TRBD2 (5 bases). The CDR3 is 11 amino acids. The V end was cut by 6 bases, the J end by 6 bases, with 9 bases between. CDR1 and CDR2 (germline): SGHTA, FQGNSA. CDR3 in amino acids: CASSQGSEQYF. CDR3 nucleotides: TGTGCCAGCAGTCAAGGGAGCGAGCAGTACTTC.

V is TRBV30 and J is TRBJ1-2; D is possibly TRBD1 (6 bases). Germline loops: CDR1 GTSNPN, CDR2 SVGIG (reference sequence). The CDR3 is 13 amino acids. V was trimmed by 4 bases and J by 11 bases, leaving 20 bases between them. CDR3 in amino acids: CAWIPKSGVGYTF. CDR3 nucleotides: TGTGCCTGGATCCCCAAGTCAGGGGTTGGTTACACCTTC.

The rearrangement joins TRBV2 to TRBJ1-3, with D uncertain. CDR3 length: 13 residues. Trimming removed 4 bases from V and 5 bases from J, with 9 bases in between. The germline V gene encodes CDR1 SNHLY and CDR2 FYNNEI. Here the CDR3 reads CASSGLDRNTIYF. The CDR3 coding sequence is TGTGCCAGCAGTGGTTTAGATCGAAACACCATATATTTT.

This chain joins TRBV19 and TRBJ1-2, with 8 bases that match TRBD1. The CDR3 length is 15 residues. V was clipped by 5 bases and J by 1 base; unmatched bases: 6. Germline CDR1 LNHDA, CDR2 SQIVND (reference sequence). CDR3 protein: CASSVQGANNYGYTF. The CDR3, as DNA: TGTGCCAGTAGTGTTCAGGGGGCGAATAACTATGGCTACACCTTC.

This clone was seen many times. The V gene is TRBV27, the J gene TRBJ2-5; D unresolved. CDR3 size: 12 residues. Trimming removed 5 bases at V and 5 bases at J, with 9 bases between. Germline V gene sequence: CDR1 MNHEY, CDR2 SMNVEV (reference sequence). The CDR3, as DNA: TGTGCCAGCAGTAATGGCTGGGAGACCCAGTACTTC. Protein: CASSNGWETQYF.

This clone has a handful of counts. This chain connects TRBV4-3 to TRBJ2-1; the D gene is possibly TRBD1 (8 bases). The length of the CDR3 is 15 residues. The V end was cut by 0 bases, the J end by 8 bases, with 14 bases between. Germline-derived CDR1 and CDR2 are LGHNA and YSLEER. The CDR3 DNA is TGCGCCAGCAGCCAAGAGAACAGGGGGAGGGATGAGCAGTTCTTC. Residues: CASSQENRGRDEQFF.

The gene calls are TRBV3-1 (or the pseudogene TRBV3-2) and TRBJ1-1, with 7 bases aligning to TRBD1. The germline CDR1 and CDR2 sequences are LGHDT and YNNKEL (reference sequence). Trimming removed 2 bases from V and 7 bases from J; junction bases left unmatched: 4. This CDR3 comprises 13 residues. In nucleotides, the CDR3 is TGTGCCAGCAGCCAATCCCGGGACAGTGAAGCTTTCTTT. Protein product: CASSQSRDSEAFF.

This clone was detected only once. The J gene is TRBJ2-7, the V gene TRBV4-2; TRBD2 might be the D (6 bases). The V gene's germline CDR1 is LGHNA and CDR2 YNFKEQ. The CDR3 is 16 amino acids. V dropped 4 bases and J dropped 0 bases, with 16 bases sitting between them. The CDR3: CASSRSTSRGSYEQYF. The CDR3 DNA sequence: TGTGCCAGCAGCCGCTCCACTAGCCGAGGCTCCTACGAGCAGTACTTC.

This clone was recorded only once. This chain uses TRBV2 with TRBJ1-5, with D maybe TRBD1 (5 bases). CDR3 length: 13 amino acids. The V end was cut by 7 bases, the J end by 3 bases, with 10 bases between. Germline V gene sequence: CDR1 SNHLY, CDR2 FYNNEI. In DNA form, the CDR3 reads TGTGCCAGCACGACAGAATCCAATCAGCCCCAGCATTTT. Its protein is CASTTESNQPQHF. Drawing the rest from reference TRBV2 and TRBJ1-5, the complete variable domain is EPEVTQTPSHQVTQMGQEVILRCVPISNHLYFYWYRQILGQKVEFLVSFYNNEISEKSEIFDDQFSVERPDGSNFTLKIRSTKLEDSAMYFCASTTESNQPQHFGDGTRLSIL.

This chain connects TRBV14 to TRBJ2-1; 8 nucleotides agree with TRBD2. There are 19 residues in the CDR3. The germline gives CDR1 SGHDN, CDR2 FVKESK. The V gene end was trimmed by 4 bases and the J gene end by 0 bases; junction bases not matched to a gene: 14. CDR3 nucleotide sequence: TGTGCCAGCAGCCTGTGGCAGCGGGGGTCCTTAAGCTCCTACAATGAGCAGTTCTTC. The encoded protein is CASSLWQRGSLSSYNEQFF.

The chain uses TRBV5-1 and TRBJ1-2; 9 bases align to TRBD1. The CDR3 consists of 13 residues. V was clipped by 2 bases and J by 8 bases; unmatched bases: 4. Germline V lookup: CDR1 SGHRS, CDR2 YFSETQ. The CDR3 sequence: CASSLSGTGGYTF. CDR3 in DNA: TGCGCCAGCAGCTTATCCGGGACAGGGGGCTACACCTTC.

CDR3 bases: TGCAGTGCTATTGACCGGCGGGGGGCCACAGATACGCAGTATTTT. This gives the protein CSAIDRRGATDTQYF. The V call is TRBV20-1, the J call TRBJ2-3; 8 nucleotides agree with TRBD2. The germline V gene encodes CDR1 DFQATT and CDR2 SNEGSKA (reference sequence). The length of the CDR3 is 15 residues. J was trimmed by 2 bases and V by 4 bases; bases with no gene match: 8.

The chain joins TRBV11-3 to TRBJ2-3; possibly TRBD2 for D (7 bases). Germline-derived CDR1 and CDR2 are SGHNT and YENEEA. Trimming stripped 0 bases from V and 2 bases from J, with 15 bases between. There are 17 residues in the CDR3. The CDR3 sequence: CASSLEGRGAITDTQYF. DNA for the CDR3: TGTGCCAGCAGCTTAGAGGGACGGGGGGCAATCACAGATACGCAGTATTTT.

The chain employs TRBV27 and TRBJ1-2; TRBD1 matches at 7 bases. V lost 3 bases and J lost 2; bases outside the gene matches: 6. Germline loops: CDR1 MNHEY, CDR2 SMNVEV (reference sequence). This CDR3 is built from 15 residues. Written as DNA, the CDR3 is TGTGCCAGCAGTTTCAGACAGGGTCGGAACTATGGCTACACCTTC. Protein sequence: CASSFRQGRNYGYTF.